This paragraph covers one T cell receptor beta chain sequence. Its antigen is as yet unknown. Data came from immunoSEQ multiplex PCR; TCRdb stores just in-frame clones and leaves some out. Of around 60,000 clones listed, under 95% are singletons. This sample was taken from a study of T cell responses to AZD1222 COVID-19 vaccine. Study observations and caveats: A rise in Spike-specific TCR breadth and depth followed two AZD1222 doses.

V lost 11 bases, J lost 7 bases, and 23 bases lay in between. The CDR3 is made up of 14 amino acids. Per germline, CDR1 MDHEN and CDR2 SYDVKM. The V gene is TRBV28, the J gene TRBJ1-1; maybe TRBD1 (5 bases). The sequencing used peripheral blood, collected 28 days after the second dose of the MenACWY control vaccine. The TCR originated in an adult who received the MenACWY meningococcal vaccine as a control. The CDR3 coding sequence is TGTGCCGTCACGAGGGGACCGCCCGCGATTGAAGCTTTCTTT. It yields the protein CAVTRGPPAIEAFF.